This T cell receptor (beta chain) was documented in a study of T cell repertoires in cytomegalovirus infection. Across the whole study: Selected CMV epitopes included recently identified HLA-C-restricted ones as well as well-studied HLA-B-restricted ones. The public TCR beta signatures pointed to both CMV infection and matching HLA type.

As for this clonotype: Its specificity is unknown.

TCRdb ran MiXCR on the reads and lists one entry per CDR3 protein. The data show some 900,000 distinct CDR3 sequences, about 31% seen once. Study outcomes and limitations: Ex vivo, HLA-C-restricted CMV-specific TCR beta clonotypes prevailed over the rest of the response.

The CDR3 has 14 amino acids. After removal of 7 bases from V and 10 bases from J, the junction contained 12 bases not matched to a gene. This sequence joins TRBV12-3 or TRBV12-4 and TRBJ1-4; TRBD1 aligns across 7 bases. This receptor was identified in a human donor in good health (CMV status not recorded). Some clones in this sample may be carry-over from other donors' samples. Material: cultured CD8+ T cells from PBMCs, obtained from culture after CMV antigen stimulation. The CDR3 sequence: CASTSGQQTGKLFF. The CDR3 DNA reads TGTGCCAGCACCTCGGGACAGCAGACGGGAAAACTGTTTTTT.